This T cell receptor (beta chain) stems from a study of breast tumors, draining lymph nodes, adjacent tissues. Study outcomes and limitations: The lymph node origin of tumor T cells was framed as consistent with a hypothesis, not demonstrated. Tumor TCR diversity was below lymph nodes but above nontumor tissue.

Germline V CDR1 and CDR2: SGHTA, FQGNSA. Trimming shortened V by 2 bases and J by 0 bases, and 8 bases separated the two germline ends. This CDR3 has 16 residues. Each CDR3 protein gets one entry after TCRdb re-called the multiplex PCR reads with MiXCR. The table records 200,000 to 300,000 distinct CDR3 sequences, more than 30% of them present only once. In the case of this clonotype: What it binds is not known.

The lymph nodes were axillary draining lymph nodes from breast cancer patients. This receptor was taken from a female donor with breast cancer. Some clones in this sample may be carry-over from other donors' samples. The gene calls are TRBV7-2 and TRBJ1-6; D might be TRBD1 (5 bases). The sequenced sample consisted of axillary lymph node tissue. In DNA form, the CDR3 reads TGTGCCAGCAGCTTACGGGACCGCTCCTATAATTCACCCCTCCACTTT. It encodes CASSLRDRSYNSPLHF.